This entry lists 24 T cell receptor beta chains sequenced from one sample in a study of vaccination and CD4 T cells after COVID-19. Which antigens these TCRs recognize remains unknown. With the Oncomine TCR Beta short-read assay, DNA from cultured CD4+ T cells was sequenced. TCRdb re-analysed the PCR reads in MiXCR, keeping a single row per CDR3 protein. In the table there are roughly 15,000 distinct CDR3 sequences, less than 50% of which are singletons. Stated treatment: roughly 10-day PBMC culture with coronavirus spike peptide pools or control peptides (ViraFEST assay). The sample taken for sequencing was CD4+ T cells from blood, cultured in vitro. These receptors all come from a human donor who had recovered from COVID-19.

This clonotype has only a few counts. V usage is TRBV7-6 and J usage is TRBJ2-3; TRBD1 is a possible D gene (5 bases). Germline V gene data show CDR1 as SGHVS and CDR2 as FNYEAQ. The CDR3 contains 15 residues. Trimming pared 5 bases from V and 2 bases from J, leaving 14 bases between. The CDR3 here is CASSPLGQYTDTQYF. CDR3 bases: TGTGCCAGCAGCCCCCTGGGGCAGTACACAGATACGCAGTATTTT.

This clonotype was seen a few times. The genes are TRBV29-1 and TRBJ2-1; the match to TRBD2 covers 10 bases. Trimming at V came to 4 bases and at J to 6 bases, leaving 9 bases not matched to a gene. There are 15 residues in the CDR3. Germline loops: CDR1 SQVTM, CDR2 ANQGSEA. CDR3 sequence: CSVGFGAGGINEQFF. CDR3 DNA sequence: TGCAGCGTTGGTTTCGGAGCGGGAGGGATCAATGAGCAGTTCTTC.

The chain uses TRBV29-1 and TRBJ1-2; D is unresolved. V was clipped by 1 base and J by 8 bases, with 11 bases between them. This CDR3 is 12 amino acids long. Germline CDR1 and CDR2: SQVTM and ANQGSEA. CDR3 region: CSVEVGGGGYTF. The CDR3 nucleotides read TGCAGCGTTGAAGTCGGAGGTGGGGGCTACACCTTC. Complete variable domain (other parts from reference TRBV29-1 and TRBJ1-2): SAVISQKPSRDICQRGTSLTIQCQVDSQVTMMFWYRQQPGQSLTLIATANQGSEATYESGFVIDKFPISRPNLTFSTLTVSNMSPEDSSIYLCSVEVGGGGYTFGSGTRLTVV.

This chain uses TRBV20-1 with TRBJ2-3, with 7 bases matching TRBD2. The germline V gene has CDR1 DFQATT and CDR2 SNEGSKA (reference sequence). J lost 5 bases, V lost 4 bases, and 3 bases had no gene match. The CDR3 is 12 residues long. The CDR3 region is CSAMIAGDTQYF. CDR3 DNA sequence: TGCAGTGCTATGATAGCGGGAGATACGCAGTATTTT.

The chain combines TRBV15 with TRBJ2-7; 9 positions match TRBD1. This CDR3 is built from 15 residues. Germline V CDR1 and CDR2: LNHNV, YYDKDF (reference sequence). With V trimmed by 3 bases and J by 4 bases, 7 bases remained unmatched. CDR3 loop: CATSSRGQGPYEQYF. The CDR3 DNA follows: TGTGCCACCAGCAGTCGAGGACAGGGGCCATACGAGCAGTACTTC.

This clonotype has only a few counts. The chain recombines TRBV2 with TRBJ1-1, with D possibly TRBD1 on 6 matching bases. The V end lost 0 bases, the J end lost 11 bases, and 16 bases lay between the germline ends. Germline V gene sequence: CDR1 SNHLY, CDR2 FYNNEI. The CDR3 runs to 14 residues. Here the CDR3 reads CASSEALVRGTAFF. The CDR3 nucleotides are TGTGCCAGCAGTGAAGCGCTTGTGAGGGGGACGGCTTTCTTT.

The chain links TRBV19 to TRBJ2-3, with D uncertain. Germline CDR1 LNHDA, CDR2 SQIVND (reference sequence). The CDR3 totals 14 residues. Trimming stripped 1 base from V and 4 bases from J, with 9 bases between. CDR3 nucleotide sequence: TGTGCCAGTAGTATAGGAGTTAACGCAGATACGCAGTATTTT. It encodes CASSIGVNADTQYF.

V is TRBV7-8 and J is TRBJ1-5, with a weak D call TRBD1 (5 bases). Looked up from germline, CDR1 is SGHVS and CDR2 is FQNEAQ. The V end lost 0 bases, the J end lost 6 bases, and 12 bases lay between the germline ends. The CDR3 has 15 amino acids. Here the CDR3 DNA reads TGTGCCAGCAGCTTAGCGGGGCAGGTGAGTCAGCCCCAGCATTTT. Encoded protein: CASSLAGQVSQPQHF.

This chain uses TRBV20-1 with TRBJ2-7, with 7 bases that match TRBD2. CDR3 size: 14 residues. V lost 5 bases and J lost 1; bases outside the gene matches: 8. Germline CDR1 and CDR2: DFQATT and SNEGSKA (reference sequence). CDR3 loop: CSAYGSGPSYEQYF. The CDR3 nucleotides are TGCAGTGCTTATGGTAGCGGGCCATCCTACGAGCAGTACTTC.

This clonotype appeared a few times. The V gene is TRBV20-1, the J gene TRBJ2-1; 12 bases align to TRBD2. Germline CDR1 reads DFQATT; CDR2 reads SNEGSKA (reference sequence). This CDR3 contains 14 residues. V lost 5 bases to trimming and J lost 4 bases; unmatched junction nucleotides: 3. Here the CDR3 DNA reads TGCAGTGCTCCGGGACTAGCGGGTTACAATGAGCAGTTCTTC. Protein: CSAPGLAGYNEQFF.

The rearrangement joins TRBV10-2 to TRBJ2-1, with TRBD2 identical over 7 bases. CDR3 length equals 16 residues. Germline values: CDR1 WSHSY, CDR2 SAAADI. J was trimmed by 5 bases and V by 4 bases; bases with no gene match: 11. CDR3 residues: CASSVLAGEFHNEQFF. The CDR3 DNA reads TGCGCCAGCAGTGTTTTGGCGGGAGAGTTCCACAATGAGCAGTTCTTC.

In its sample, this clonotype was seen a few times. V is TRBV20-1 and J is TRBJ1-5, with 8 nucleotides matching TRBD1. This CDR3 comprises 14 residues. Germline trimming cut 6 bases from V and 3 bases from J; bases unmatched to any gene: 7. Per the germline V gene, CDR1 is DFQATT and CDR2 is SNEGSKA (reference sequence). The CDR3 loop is CSARRQGTNQPQHF. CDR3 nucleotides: TGCAGTGCCCGGAGACAGGGGACCAATCAGCCCCAGCATTTT.

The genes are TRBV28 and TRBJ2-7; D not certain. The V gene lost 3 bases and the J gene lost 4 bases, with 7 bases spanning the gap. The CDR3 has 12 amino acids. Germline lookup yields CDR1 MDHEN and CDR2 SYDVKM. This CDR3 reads CASSFRNYEQYF. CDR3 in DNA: TGTGCCAGCAGTTTCCGTAATTACGAGCAGTACTTC.

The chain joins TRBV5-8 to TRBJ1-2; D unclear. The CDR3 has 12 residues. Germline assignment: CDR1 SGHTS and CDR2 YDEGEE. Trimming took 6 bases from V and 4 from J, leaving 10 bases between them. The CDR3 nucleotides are TGTGCCAGCATGGGAAGGGTCTATGGCTACACCTTC. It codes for CASMGRVYGYTF.

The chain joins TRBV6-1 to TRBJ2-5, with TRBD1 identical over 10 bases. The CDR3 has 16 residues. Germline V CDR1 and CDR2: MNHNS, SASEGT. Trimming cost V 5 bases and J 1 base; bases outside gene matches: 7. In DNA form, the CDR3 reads TGTGCCAGCAGTAACCGAGACAGGGGGCTCCAAGAGACCCAGTACTTC. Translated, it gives CASSNRDRGLQETQYF.

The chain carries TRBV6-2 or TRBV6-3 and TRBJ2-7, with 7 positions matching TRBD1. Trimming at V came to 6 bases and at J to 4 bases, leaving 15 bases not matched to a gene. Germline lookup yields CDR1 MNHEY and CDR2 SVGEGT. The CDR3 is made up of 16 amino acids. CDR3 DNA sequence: TGTGCCAGCAGAACCCCGGGACAGTATCTTTTGTACGAGCAGTACTTC. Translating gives CASRTPGQYLLYEQYF.

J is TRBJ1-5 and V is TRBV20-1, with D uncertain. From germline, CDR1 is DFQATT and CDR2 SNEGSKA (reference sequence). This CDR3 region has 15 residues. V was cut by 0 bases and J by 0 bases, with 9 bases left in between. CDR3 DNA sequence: TGCAGTGCTAGAGAACCAGGAAATAGCAATCAGCCCCAGCATTTT. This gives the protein CSAREPGNSNQPQHF.

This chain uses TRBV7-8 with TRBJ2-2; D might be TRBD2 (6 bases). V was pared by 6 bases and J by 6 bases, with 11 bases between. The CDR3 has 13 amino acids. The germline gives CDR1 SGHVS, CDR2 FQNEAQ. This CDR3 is CASSWTTAGELFF. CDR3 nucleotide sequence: TGTGCCAGCAGTTGGACTACAGCCGGGGAGCTGTTTTTT.

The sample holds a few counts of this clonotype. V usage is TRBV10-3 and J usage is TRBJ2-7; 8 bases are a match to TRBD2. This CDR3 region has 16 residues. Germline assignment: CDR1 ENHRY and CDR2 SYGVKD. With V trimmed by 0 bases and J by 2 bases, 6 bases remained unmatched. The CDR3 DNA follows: TGTGCCATCAGTGAGTCAGGTAGCGGGGTCCCCTACGAGCAGTACTTC. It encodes CAISESGSGVPYEQYF.

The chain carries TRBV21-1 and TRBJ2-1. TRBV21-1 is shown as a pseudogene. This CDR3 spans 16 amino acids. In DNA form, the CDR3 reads TGTGCCAGCAGCCCCAGTCGGATCTTAACCTACAATGAGCAGTTCTTC. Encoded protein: CASSPSRILTYNEQFF.

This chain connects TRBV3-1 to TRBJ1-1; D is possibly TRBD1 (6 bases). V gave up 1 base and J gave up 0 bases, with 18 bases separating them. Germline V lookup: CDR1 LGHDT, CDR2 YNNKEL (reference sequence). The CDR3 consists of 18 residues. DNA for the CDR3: TGTGCCAGCAGCCAAGGGGGGGGGCTATTGTTCGTGAACACTGAAGCTTTCTTT. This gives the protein CASSQGGGLLFVNTEAFF.

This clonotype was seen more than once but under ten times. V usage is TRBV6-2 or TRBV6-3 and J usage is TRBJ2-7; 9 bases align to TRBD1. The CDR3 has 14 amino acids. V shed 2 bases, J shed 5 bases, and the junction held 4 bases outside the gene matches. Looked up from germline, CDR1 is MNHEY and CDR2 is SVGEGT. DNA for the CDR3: TGTGCCAGCAGTTACGGGACAGGGATCCACGAGCAGTACTTC. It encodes CASSYGTGIHEQYF.

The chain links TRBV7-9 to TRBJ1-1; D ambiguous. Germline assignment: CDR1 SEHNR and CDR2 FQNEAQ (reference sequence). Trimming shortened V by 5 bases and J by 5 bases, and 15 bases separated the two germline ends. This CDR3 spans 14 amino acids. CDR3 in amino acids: CASSPEGIGTEAFF. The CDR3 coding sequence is TGTGCCAGCAGCCCCGAGGGAATAGGGACTGAAGCTTTCTTT.

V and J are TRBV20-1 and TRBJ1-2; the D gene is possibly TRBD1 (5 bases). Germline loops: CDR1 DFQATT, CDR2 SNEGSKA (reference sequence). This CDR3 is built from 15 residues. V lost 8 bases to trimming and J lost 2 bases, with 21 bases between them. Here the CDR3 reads CSKAGFGGANYGYTF. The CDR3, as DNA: TGCAGTAAGGCGGGATTTGGAGGGGCGAACTATGGCTACACCTTC.